This T cell receptor beta chain was documented in a study of control samples from healthy donors and cancer patients (dated by TCRdb to about 2020). Receptor libraries were prepared by the immunoSEQ multiplex PCR assay. Entries here come from immuneACCESS through TCRdb and include only in-frame sequences with V and J called. Some clones fail to appear in such tables; in the studies checked, an unresolved V gene covers under half of the shortfall, and the cause of the remainder is unknown. Recorded for this sample are 150,000 to 200,000 clones; over 85% of them occurred a single time. More than 10% of the sample is taken by the ten largest. Worth noting for this clone: Its specific antigen is unknown. The sample holds no much larger clone one base away, and base qualities are not on file.

V loses 1 base of germline sequence and J loses 0 bases, and the interval between the two ends is 19 bases. The CDR3 spans 18 residues, from the cysteine through the phenylalanine. Left in the record is the CDR3 DNA by itself, 54 bases read in frame from the first base. The germline V gene (reference sequence) sets CDR1 to SEHNR and CDR2 to FQNEAQ. The TCR was taken from a man in his thirties or forties in good health. The rearranged segments are TRBV7-9 and TRBJ2-7; TRBD1 is a weak D gene call, 6 bases matching. Sequenced input: blood. The CDR3 amino acid sequence is: CASSLEVQPGHSSYEQYF. Here is the DNA: TGTGCCAGCAGCTTAGAAGTGCAGCCGGGACACAGCTCCTACGAGCAGTACTTC.